The source of this TCR beta chain is a study of PD-1 blockade in classical Hodgkin lymphoma. V lost 0 bases to trimming and J lost 8 bases, with 17 bases between them. CDR3 size: 16 residues. Germline CDR1 is SGHRS and CDR2 is YFSETQ. The protocol was immunoSEQ multiplex PCR, while the TCRdb copy is restricted to in-frame clones and leaves out a portion. Altogether 8,000 to 9,000 clones are present, roughly 80% being singletons, with the ten largest covering 9% to 13%. Every patient was affected by relapse after autologous stem cell transplantation, while exposure to brentuximab vedotin was not uniform. Investigators isolated CD4+ T cells from thawed PBMCs through magnetic negative selection.

Sequenced here: CD4+ T cells from blood, sampled at baseline. This clonotype was obtained from a human donor with classical Hodgkin lymphoma. V gene TRBV5-1 combines with J gene TRBJ1-4; the D gene is possibly TRBD1 (5 bases). The CDR3 bases are TGCGCCAGCAGCTTGGATGGGCAGGGAGGGCACGAAAAACTGTTTTTT. Protein: CASSLDGQGGHEKLFF.